A selection of T cell receptor beta chains follows, all from one sample in a study of metastatic and nonmetastatic thyroid tumors. TCRdb reanalyzed the PCR reads via MiXCR. The data contain some 83,000 clones, under 15% of them singletons. The sequenced material came from tumor tissue. The receptor source for this set is a female donor with papillary thyroid cancer or a benign thyroid nodule (not recorded which). Some clones in this sample may be carry-over from other donors' samples. The CDR3 runs from the conserved cysteine through the conserved F or W. The D gene is left open where the match is weak. Clone size appears in some rows only: once, few, many, or a class for an expanded clone.

D: TRBD1
V: TRBV5-1
J: TRBJ1-2
size: many
CDR3: CASSLDRGRGGYAF
DNA: TGCGCCAGCAGCTTGGACAGGGGGCGCGGTGGCTACGCCTTC

D: .
V: TRBV5-6
J: TRBJ1-1
size: many
CDR3: CASSHASEAFF
DNA: TGTGCCAGCAGCCACGCCTCTGAAGCTTTCTTT

D: .
V: TRBV20-1
J: TRBJ1-6
size: many
CDR3: CSARDLSDSPLHF
DNA: TGCAGTGCTCGGGACCTTTCGGATTCACCCCTCCACTTT

D: .
V: TRBV24-1
J: TRBJ2-7
size: .
CDR3: CATSDSRGWPTYEQYF
DNA: TGTGCCACCAGTGATTCACGGGGATGGCCTACCTACGAGCAGTACTTC

D: .
V: TRBV5-6
J: TRBJ2-7
size: many
CDR3: CASTTQMGSSYEQYF
DNA: TGTGCCAGCACCACCCAAATGGGATCATCCTACGAGCAGTACTTC

D: TRBD2
V: TRBV28
J: TRBJ2-5
size: many
CDR3: CASSPNGGARQETQYF
DNA: TGTGCCAGCAGCCCAAACGGGGGGGCGCGACAAGAGACCCAGTACTTC

D: .
V: TRBV20-1
J: TRBJ2-7
size: many
CDR3: CSARGAQGASYEQYF
DNA: TGCAGTGCTAGAGGGGCCCAGGGAGCTTCCTACGAGCAGTACTTC

D: .
V: TRBV24-1
J: TRBJ2-3
size: many
CDR3: CATSDLWGGTQYF
DNA: TGTGCCACCAGTGATTTATGGGGGGGCACGCAGTATTTT

D: .
V: TRBV24-1
J: TRBJ2-2
size: many
CDR3: CATSMGFNTGELFF
DNA: TGTGCCACATCGATGGGGTTTAACACCGGGGAGCTGTTTTTT

D: .
V: TRBV18
J: TRBJ2-7
size: many
CDR3: CASSPREQGSYEQYF
DNA: TGTGCCAGCTCACCTCGAGAACAGGGATCCTACGAGCAGTACTTC

D: TRBD1
V: TRBV27
J: TRBJ1-1
size: many
CDR3: CASTLRGPNTEAFF
DNA: TGTGCCAGCACCCTCAGGGGGCCGAACACTGAAGCTTTCTTT

D: .
V: TRBV6-1
J: TRBJ1-6
size: few
CDR3: CASSEGLDGNSPLHF
DNA: TGTGCCAGCAGTGAAGGTTTGGACGGAAATTCACCCCTCCACTTT

D: TRBD1
V: TRBV12-3/TRBV12-4
J: TRBJ2-2
size: many
CDR3: CASSLGQGKTGELFF
DNA: TGTGCCAGCAGTTTAGGACAGGGGAAAACCGGGGAGCTGTTTTTT

D: .
V: TRBV30
J: TRBJ2-7
size: many
CDR3: CAWSERDEQYF
DNA: TGTGCCTGGAGTGAGAGGGACGAGCAGTACTTC

D: .
V: TRBV10-1
J: TRBJ2-3
size: many
CDR3: CASSESRVPDTQYF
DNA: TGCGCCAGCAGTGAGTCTAGGGTCCCAGATACGCAGTATTTT

D: .
V: TRBV5-5
J: TRBJ2-7
size: many
CDR3: CASSPSRGEQYF
DNA: TGTGCCAGCAGCCCATCCCGTGGGGAGCAGTACTTC

D: .
V: TRBV18
J: TRBJ2-1
size: many
CDR3: CASHPAGYNEQFF
DNA: TGTGCCAGCCACCCAGCTGGGTACAATGAGCAGTTCTTC

D: TRBD1
V: TRBV6-4
J: TRBJ1-2
size: many
CDR3: CASSDDRAEFNYGYTF
DNA: TGTGCCAGCAGTGACGACAGGGCCGAGTTTAACTATGGCTACACCTTC

D: .
V: TRBV6-5
J: TRBJ1-4
size: many
CDR3: CASSWLGVGWFGTTNEKLFF
DNA: TGTGCCAGCAGTTGGTTAGGGGTTGGGTGGTTTGGAACAACTAATGAAAAACTGTTTTTT

D: TRBD1
V: TRBV20-1
J: TRBJ2-7
size: many
CDR3: CSARDLGTATYEQYF
DNA: TGCAGTGCTAGAGATCTCGGGACAGCGACCTACGAGCAGTACTTC

D: .
V: TRBV6-5
J: TRBJ2-1
size: many
CDR3: CASSYLGTPSGQFF
DNA: TGTGCCAGCAGTTACTTAGGGACCCCTTCGGGGCAGTTCTTC

D: TRBD1
V: TRBV5-1
J: TRBJ2-1
size: .
CDR3: CASSLYRDRNNEQFF
DNA: TGCGCCAGCAGCCTGTACCGGGACAGAAACAATGAGCAGTTCTTC

D: .
V: TRBV27
J: TRBJ2-7
size: many
CDR3: CASSLSFGPTVYEQYF
DNA: TGTGCCAGCAGTTTATCTTTCGGCCCAACAGTGTACGAGCAGTACTTC

D: .
V: TRBV19
J: TRBJ1-1
size: many
CDR3: CASSIAWSEAFF
DNA: TGTGCCAGTAGTATAGCGTGGAGTGAAGCTTTCTTT

D: .
V: TRBV19
J: TRBJ2-7
size: few
CDR3: CASSVPGLVSYEQYF
DNA: TGTGCCAGTAGTGTCCCGGGACTTGTCTCCTACGAGCAGTACTTC

D: .
V: TRBV3-1
J: TRBJ2-7
size: many
CDR3: CASSAAAYEQYF
DNA: TGTGCCAGCAGCGCGGCAGCCTACGAGCAGTACTTC

D: .
V: TRBV5-1
J: TRBJ2-2
size: many
CDR3: CASSISRGNTGELFF
DNA: TGCGCCAGCAGCATCTCTAGGGGCAACACCGGGGAGCTGTTTTTT

D: .
V: TRBV7-9
J: TRBJ2-1
size: many
CDR3: CASSFTANEQFF
DNA: TGTGCCAGCAGCTTTACAGCTAATGAGCAGTTCTTC

D: .
V: TRBV11-3
J: TRBJ2-1
size: .
CDR3: CARSFGREVWDEQFF
DNA: TGTGCCAGAAGCTTCGGGCGAGAGGTTTGGGATGAGCAGTTCTTC

D: .
V: TRBV19
J: TRBJ1-5
size: many
CDR3: CASRGQGTSQPQHF
DNA: TGTGCCAGTAGGGGCCAGGGTACTAGTCAGCCCCAGCATTTT

D: .
V: TRBV20-1
J: TRBJ2-2
size: .
CDR3: CSASTNTGELFF
DNA: TGCAGTGCTAGCACGAACACCGGGGAGCTGTTTTTT

D: .
V: TRBV5-6
J: TRBJ2-7
size: many
CDR3: CASSPRGTEQYF
DNA: TGTGCCAGCAGCCCGAGGGGAACGGAGCAGTACTTC

D: TRBD2
V: TRBV9
J: TRBJ2-1
size: many
CDR3: CASSVPGGEQFF
DNA: TGTGCCAGCAGCGTACCGGGAGGCGAGCAGTTCTTC

D: .
V: TRBV20-1
J: TRBJ2-6
size: many
CDR3: CSARAQGSGANVLTF
DNA: TGCAGTGCTAGAGCGCAGGGCTCTGGGGCCAACGTCCTGACTTTC

D: TRBD1
V: TRBV18
J: TRBJ1-1
size: .
CDR3: CASSPRQGPGNTEAFF
DNA: TGTGCCAGCTCACCACGACAGGGGCCGGGGAACACTGAAGCTTTCTTT

D: TRBD1
V: TRBV28
J: TRBJ1-2
size: many
CDR3: CASSLDRADGYTF
DNA: TGTGCCAGCAGCTTGGACAGGGCGGATGGCTACACCTTC

D: .
V: TRBV6-2/TRBV6-3
J: TRBJ2-2
size: .
CDR3: CASSWWERAGELFF
DNA: TGTGCCAGCAGTTGGTGGGAGCGAGCCGGTGAACTGTTTTTT

D: .
V: TRBV12-3/TRBV12-4
J: TRBJ1-1
size: many
CDR3: CASSGWDPKNTEAFF
DNA: TGTGCCAGCAGTGGTTGGGACCCGAAAAACACTGAAGCTTTCTTT

D: .
V: TRBV20-1
J: TRBJ1-1
size: .
CDR3: CSAKVGDTEAFF
DNA: TGCAGTGCCAAGGTTGGGGACACTGAAGCTTTCTTT

D: .
V: TRBV11-1
J: TRBJ2-2
size: many
CDR3: CASSNLRGSGELFF
DNA: TGTGCCAGCAGCAATCTTAGGGGTAGCGGGGAGCTGTTTTTT

D: .
V: TRBV20-1
J: TRBJ1-1
size: many
CDR3: CSARDLTGPYTEAFF
DNA: TGCAGTGCTAGAGATTTGACAGGCCCGTACACTGAAGCTTTCTTT

D: TRBD1
V: TRBV20-1
J: TRBJ2-7
size: many
CDR3: CSARGDRVLFSYEQYF
DNA: TGCAGTGCTAGAGGCGACAGGGTCCTTTTCTCCTACGAGCAGTACTTC